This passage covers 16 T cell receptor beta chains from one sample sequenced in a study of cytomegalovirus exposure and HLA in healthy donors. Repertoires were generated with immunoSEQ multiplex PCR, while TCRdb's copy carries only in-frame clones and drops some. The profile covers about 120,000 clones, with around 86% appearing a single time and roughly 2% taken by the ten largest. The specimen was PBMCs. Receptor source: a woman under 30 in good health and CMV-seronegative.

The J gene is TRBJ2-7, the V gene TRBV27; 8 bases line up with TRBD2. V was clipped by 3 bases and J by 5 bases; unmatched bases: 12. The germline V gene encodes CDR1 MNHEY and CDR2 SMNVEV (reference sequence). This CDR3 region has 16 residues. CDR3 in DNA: TGTGCCAGCAGTTTTGCGGGGCGAACGGGAGGGGACGAGCAGTACTTC. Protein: CASSFAGRTGGDEQYF.

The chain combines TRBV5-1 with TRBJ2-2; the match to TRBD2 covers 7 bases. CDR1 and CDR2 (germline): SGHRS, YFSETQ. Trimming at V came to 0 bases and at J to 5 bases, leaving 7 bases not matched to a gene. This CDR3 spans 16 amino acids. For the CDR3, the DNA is TGCGCCAGCAGCTTGGGGGGCACTAGCGTTACCGGGGAGCTGTTTTTT. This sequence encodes CASSLGGTSVTGELFF. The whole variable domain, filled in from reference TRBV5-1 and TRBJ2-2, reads KAGVTQTPRYLIKTRGQQVTLSCSPISGHRSVSWYQQTPGQGLQFLFEYFSETQRNKGNFPGRFSGRQFSNSRSEMNVSTLELGDSALYLCASSLGGTSVTGELFFGEGSRLTVL.

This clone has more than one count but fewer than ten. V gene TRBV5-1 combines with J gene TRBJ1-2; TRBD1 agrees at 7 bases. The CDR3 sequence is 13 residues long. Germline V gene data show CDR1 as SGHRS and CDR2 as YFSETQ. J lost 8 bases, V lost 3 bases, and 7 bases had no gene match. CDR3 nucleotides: TGCGCCAGCAGCTCCTTAATAGGGGGCGGCTACACCTTC. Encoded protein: CASSSLIGGGYTF.

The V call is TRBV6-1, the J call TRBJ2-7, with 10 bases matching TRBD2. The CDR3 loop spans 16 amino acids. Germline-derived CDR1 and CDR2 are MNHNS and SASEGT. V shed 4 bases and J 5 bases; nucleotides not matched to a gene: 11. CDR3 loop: CASSATGTSAFHEQYF. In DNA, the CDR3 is TGTGCCAGCAGTGCTACCGGGACTAGCGCTTTCCACGAGCAGTACTTC.

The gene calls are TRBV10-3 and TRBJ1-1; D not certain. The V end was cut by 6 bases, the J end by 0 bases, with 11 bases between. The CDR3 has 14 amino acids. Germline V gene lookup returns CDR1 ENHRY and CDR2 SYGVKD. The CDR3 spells CAISPLRMNTEAFF. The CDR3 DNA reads TGTGCCATCAGCCCCCTTCGTATGAACACTGAAGCTTTCTTT.

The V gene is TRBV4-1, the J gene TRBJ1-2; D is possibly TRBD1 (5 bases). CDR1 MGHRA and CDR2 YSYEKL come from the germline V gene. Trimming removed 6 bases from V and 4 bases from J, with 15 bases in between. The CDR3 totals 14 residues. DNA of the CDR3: TGCGCCAGCAGACCCGCCGGCAGGGCCTATGGCTACACCTTC. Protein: CASRPAGRAYGYTF.

The CDR3 here is CSVGGQLPTYEQYF. CDR3 DNA: TGCAGCGTGGGGGGACAGCTACCTACCTACGAGCAGTACTTC. The chain combines TRBV29-1 with TRBJ2-7; D perhaps matches TRBD1 (7 bases). Germline V gives CDR1 SQVTM, CDR2 ANQGSEA. The CDR3 sequence is 14 residues long. V was pared by 6 bases and J by 2 bases, with 17 bases between.

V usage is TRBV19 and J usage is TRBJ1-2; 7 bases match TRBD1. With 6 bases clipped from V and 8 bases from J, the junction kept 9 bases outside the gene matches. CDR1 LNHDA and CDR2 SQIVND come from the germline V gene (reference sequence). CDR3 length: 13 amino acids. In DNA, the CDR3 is TGTGCCAGTAGCCCCCGACAGGGAAAAGGCTACACCTTC. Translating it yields CASSPRQGKGYTF. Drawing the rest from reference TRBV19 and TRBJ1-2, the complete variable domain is DGGITQSPKYLFRKEGQNVTLSCEQNLNHDAMYWYRQDPGQGLRLIYYSQIVNDFQKGDIAEGYSVSREKKESFPLTVTSAQKNPTAFYLCASSPRQGKGYTFGSGTRLTVV.

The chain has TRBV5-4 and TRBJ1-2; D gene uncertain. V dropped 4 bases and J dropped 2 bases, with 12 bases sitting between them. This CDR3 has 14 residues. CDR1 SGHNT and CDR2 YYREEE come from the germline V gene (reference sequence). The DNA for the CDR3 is TGTGCCAGCAGCGGGAGGGATTTCAACTATGGCTACACCTTC. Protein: CASSGRDFNYGYTF.

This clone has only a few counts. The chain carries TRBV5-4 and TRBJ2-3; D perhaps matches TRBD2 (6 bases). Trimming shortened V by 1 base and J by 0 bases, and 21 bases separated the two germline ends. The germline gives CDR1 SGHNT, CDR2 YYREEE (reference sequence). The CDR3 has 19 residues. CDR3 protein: CASSLYSGTLGLSTDTQYF. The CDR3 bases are TGTGCCAGCAGCTTGTATAGCGGCACACTGGGGCTTAGCACAGATACGCAGTATTTT.

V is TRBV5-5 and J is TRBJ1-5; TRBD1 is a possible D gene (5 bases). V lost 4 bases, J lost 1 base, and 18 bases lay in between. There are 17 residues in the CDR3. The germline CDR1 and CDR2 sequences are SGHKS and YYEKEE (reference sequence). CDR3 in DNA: TGTGCCAGCAGCCCAAGCGCACAGGACTACAGCAATCAGCCCCAGCATTTT. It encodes CASSPSAQDYSNQPQHF. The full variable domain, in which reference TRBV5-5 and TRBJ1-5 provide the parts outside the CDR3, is DAGVTQSPTHLIKTRGQQVTLRCSPISGHKSVSWYQQVLGQGPQFIFQYYEKEERGRGNFPDRFSARQFPNYSSELNVNALLLGDSALYLCASSPSAQDYSNQPQHFGDGTRLSIL.

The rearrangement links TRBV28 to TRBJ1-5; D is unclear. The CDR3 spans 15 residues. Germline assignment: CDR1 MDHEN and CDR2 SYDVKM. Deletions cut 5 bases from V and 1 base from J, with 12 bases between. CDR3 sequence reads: CASSPDIGSNQPQHF. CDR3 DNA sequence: TGTGCCAGCAGTCCCGACATTGGGAGCAATCAGCCCCAGCATTTT.

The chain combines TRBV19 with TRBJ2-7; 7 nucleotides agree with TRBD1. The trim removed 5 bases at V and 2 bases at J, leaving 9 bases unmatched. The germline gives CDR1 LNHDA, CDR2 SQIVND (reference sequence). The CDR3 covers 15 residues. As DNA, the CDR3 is TGTGCCAGTAGTCTGGCCGGACAGGAACCCTACGAGCAGTACTTC. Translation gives CASSLAGQEPYEQYF.

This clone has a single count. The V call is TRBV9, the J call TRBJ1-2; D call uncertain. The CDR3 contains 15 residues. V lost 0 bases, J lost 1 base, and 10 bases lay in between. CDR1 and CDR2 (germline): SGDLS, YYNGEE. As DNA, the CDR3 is TGTGCCAGCAGCGTAGAAGCGGTGAATAACTATGGCTACACCTTC. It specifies CASSVEAVNNYGYTF.

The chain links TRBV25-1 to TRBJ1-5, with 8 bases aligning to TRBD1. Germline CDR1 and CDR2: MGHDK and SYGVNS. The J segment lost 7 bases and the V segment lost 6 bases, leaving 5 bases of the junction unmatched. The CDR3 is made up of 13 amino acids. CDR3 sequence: CASSPQGGQPQHF. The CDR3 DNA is TGTGCCAGCAGCCCACAGGGGGGCCAGCCCCAGCATTTT.

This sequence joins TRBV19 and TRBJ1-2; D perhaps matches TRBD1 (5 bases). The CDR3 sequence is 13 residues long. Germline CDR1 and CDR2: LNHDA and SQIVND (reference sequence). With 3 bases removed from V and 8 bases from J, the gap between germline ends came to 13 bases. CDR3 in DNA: TGTGCCAGTAGTATGGGAGGGGCCAGGGGCTACACCTTC. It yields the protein CASSMGGARGYTF.